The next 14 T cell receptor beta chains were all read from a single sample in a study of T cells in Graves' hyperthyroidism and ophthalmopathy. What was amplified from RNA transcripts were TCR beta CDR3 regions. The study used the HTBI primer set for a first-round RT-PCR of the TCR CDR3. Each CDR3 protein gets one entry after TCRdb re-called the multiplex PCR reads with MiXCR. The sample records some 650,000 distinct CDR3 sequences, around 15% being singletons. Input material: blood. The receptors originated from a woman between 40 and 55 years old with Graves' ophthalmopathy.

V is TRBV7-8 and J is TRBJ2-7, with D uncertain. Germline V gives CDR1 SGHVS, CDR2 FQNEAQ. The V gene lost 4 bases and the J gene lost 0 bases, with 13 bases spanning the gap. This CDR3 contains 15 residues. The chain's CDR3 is CASSSTKGSSYEQYF. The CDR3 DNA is TGTGCCAGCAGCTCGACGAAAGGGTCCTCCTACGAGCAGTACTTC.

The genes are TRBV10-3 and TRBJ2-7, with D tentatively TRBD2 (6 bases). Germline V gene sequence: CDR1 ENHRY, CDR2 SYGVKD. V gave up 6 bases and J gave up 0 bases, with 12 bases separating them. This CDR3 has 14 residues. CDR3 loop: CAIRDTGDSYEQYF. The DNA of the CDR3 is TGTGCCATCAGAGACACGGGGGACTCCTACGAGCAGTACTTC.

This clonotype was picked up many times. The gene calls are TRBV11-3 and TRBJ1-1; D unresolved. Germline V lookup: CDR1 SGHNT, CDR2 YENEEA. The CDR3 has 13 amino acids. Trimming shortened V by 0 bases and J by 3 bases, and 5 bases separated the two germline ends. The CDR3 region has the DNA TGTGCCAGCAGCTTAGAACCACACACTGAAGCTTTCTTT. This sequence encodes CASSLEPHTEAFF.

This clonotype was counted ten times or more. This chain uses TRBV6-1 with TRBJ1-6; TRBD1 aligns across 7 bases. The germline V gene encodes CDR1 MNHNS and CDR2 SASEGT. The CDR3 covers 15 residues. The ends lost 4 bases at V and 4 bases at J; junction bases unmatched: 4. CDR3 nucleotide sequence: TGTGCCAGCAGTGGAGGGACAGCGTATAATTCACCCCTCCACTTT. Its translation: CASSGGTAYNSPLHF.

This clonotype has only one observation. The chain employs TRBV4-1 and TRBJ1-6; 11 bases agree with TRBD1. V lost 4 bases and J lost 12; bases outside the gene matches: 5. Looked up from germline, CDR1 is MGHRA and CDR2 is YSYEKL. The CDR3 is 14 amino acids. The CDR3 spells CASSLGTGGRPLHF. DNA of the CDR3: TGCGCCAGCAGCCTCGGGACAGGGGGAAGACCCCTCCACTTT.

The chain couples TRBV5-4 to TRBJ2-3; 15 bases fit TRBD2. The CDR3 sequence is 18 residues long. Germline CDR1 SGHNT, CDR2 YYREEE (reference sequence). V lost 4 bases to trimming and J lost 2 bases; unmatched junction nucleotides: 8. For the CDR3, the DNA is TGTGCCAGCAGCGCCGGACTAGCGGGGGGGCGAAACACAGATACGCAGTATTTT. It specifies CASSAGLAGGRNTDTQYF. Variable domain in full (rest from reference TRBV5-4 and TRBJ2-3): ETGVTQSPTHLIKTRGQQVTLRCSSQSGHNTVSWYQQALGQGPQFIFQYYREEENGRGNFPPRFSGLQFPNYSSELNVNALELDDSALYLCASSAGLAGGRNTDTQYFGPGTRLTVL.

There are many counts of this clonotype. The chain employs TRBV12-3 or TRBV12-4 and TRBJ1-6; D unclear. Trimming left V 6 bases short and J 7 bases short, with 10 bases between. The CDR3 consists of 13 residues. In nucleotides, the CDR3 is TGTGCCAGCAGGCGGACGGAAAATTCACCCCTCCACTTT. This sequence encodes CASRRTENSPLHF.

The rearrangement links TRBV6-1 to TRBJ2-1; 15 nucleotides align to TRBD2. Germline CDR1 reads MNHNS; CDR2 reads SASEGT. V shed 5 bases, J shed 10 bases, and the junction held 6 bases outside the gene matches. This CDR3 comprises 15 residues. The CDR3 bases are TGTGCCAGCAGTCGTTCCGGGACTAGCGGGGGGGAGCAGTTCTTC. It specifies CASSRSGTSGGEQFF.

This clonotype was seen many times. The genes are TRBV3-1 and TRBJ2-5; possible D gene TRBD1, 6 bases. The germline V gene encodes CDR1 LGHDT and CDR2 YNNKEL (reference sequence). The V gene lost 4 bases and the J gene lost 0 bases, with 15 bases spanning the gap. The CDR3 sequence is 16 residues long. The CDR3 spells CASSPSGQNYQETQYF. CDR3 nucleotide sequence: TGTGCCAGCAGCCCCTCAGGACAGAACTACCAAGAGACCCAGTACTTC.

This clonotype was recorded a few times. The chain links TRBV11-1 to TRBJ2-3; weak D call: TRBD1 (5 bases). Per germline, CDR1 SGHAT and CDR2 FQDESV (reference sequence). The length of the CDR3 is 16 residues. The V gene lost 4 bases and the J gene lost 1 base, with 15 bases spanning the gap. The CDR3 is CASSSYDSPGTDTQYF. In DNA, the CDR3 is TGTGCCAGCAGCTCCTATGACAGCCCAGGCACAGATACGCAGTATTTT.

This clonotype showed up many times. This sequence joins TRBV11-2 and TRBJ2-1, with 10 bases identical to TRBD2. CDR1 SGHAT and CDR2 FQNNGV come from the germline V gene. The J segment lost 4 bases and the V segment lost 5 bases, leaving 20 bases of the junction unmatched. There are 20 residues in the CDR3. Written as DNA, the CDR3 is TGTGCCAGCAGCCCCCGTTCCGGGACTAGCGCTCCCGTACAGTACAATGAGCAGTTCTTC. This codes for CASSPRSGTSAPVQYNEQFF. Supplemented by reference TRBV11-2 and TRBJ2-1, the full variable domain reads EAGVAQSPRYKIIEKRQSVAFWCNPISGHATLYWYQQILGQGPKLLIQFQNNGVVDDSQLPKDRFSAERLKGVDSTLKIQPAKLEDSAVYLCASSPRSGTSAPVQYNEQFFGPGTRLTVL.

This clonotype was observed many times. The CDR3: CASSLEGTGYYGYTF. CDR3 coding DNA: TGTGCCAGCAGTTTAGAGGGGACAGGGTACTATGGCTACACCTTC. The rearrangement uses TRBV12-3 or TRBV12-4 and TRBJ1-2, with 9 bases fitting TRBD1. The CDR3 is made up of 15 amino acids. V dropped 1 base and J dropped 3; count of bases not matched to a gene: 3.

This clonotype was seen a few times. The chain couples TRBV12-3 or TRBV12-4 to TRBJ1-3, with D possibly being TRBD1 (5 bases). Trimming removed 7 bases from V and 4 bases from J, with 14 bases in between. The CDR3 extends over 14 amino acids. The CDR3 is CASTSGFPGNTIYF. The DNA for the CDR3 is TGTGCCAGCACTTCAGGGTTCCCGGGAAACACCATATATTTT.

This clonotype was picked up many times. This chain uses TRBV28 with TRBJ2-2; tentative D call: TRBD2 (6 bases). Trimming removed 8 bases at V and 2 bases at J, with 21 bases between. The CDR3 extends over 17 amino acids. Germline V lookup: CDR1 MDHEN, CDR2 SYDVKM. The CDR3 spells CASGSDMGGYNTGELFF. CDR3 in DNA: TGTGCCAGCGGATCCGATATGGGGGGATATAACACCGGGGAGCTGTTTTTT.